The TCR beta chain under discussion was sequenced for a study of breast tumors, draining lymph nodes, adjacent tissues. Notes on the study in general: Tumors had less TCR diversity than lymph nodes, more than nontumor tissue.

Breast cancer patients provided tissue from their axillary draining lymph nodes. A single record per CDR3 protein comes from TCRdb applying MiXCR to the multiplex PCR reads. The sample contains approximately 100,000 distinct CDR3 sequences, around 21% of which appear only once. Germline CDR1 DFQATT, CDR2 SNEGSKA (reference sequence). The V gene end was trimmed by 4 bases and the J gene end by 7 bases; junction bases not matched to a gene: 15. The CDR3 is made up of 15 amino acids. This clonotype was seen at least ten times. The antigen is undetermined. The clonotype originates from a female donor with breast cancer. Some clones in this sample may be carry-over from other donors' samples. The source material was axillary lymph node tissue. J is TRBJ1-2 and V is TRBV20-1; TRBD1 matches 7 bases. The DNA for the CDR3 is TGCAGTGCTATGTTCCCAGAGGGGGCGAGGGCTGGCTACACCTTC. Its protein product is CSAMFPEGARAGYTF.